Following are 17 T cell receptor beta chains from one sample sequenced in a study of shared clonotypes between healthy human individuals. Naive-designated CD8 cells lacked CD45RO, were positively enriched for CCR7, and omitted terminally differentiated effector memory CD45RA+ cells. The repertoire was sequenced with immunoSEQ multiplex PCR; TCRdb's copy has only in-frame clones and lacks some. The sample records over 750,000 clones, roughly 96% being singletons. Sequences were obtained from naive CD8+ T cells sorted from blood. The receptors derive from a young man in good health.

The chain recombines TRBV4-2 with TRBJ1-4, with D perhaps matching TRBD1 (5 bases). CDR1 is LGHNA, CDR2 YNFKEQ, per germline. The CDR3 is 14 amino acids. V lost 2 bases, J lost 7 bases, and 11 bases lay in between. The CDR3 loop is CASSQSGKVEKLFF. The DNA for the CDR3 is TGTGCCAGCAGCCAATCAGGGAAGGTTGAAAAACTGTTTTTT.

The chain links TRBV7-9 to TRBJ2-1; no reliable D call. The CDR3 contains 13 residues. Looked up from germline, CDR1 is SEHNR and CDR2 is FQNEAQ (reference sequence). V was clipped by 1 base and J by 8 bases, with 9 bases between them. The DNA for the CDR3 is TGTGCCAGCAGCTTAGAGTCCGCCGATGAGCAGTTCTTC. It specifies CASSLESADEQFF.

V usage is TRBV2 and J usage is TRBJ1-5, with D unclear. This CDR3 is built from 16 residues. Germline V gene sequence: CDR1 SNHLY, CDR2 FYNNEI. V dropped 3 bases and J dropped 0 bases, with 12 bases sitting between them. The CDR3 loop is CASSDRSANSNQPQHF. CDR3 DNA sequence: TGTGCCAGCAGTGATCGGTCAGCGAATAGCAATCAGCCCCAGCATTTT.

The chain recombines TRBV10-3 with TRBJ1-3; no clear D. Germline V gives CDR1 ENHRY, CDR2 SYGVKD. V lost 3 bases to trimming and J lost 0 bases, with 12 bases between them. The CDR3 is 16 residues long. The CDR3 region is CAISDSFTYSGNTIYF. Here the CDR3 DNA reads TGTGCCATCAGTGACAGCTTTACTTACTCTGGAAACACCATATATTTT.

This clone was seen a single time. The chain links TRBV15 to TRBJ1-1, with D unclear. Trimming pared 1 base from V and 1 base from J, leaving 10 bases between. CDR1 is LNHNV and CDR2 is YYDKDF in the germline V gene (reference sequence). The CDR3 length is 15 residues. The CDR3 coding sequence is TGTGCCACCAGCAGAGCCCGATTAACGAACACTGAAGCTTTCTTT. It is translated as CATSRARLTNTEAFF.

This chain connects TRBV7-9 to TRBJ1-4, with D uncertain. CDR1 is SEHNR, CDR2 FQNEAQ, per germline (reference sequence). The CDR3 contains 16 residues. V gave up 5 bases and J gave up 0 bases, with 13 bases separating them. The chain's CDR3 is CASSPRKGATNEKLFF. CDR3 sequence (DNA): TGTGCCAGCAGCCCACGTAAGGGCGCAACTAATGAAAAACTGTTTTTT.

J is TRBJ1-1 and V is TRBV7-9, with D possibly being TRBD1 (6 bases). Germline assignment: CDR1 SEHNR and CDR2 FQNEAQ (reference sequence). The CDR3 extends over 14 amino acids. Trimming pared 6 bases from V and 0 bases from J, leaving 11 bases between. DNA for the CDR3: TGTGCCAGCAGGACGGCAGGGGTGAACACTGAAGCTTTCTTT. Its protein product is CASRTAGVNTEAFF.

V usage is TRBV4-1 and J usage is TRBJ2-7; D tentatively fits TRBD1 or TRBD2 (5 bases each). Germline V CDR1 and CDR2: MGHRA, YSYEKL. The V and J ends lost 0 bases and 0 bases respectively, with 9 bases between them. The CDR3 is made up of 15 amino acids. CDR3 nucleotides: TGCGCCAGCAGCCAAGATCTTGGGACCTCCTACGAGCAGTACTTC. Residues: CASSQDLGTSYEQYF.

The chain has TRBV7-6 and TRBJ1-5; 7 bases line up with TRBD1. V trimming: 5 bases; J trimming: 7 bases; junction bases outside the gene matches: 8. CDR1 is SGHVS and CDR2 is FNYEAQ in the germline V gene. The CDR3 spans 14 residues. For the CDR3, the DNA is TGTGCCAGCAGCGAAGGGACAGTGGGACAGCCCCAGCATTTT. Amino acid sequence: CASSEGTVGQPQHF.

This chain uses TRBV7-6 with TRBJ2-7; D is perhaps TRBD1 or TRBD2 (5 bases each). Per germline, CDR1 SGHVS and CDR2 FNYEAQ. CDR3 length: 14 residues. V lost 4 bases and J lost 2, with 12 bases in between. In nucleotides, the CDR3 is TGTGCCAGCAGCTACCGGGACGGAGCCTACGAGCAGTACTTC. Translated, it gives CASSYRDGAYEQYF.

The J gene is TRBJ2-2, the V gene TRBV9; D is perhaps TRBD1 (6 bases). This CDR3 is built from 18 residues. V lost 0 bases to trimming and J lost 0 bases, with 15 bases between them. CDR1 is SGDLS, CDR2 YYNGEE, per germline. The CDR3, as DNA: TGTGCCAGCAGCGTAGACGTTGTTCGGACAGCGAACACCGGGGAGCTGTTTTTT. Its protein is CASSVDVVRTANTGELFF.

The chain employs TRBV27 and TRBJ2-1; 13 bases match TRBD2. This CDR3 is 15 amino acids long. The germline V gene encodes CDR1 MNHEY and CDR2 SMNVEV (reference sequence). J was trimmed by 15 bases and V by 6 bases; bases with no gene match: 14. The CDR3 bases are TGTGCCAGCAGCACCGGGACTAGCGGGGCCCGAGGGTTGTTCTTC. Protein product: CASSTGTSGARGLFF.

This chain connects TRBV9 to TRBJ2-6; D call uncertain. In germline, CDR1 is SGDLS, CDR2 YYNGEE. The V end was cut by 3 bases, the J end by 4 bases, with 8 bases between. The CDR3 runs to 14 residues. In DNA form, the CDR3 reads TGTGCCAGCAGCGCCTCAGCCGGGGCCAACGTCCTGACTTTC. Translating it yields CASSASAGANVLTF.

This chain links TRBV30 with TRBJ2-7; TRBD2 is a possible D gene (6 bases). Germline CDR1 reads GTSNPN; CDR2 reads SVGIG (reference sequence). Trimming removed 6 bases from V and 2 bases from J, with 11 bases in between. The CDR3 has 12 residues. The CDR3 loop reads CACASETYEQYF. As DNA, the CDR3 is TGTGCCTGTGCTAGCGAAACCTACGAGCAGTACTTC.

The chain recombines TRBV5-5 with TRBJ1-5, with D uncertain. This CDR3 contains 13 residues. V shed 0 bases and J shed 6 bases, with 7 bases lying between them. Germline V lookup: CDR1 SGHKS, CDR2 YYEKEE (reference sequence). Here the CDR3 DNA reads TGTGCCAGCAGCTTGGACAGTATTCAGCCCCAGCATTTT. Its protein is CASSLDSIQPQHF.

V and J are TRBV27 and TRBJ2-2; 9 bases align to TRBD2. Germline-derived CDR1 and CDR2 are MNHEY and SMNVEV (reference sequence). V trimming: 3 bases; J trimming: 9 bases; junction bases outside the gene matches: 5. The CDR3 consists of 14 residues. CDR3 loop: CASSFSSGSRELFF. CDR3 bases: TGTGCCAGCAGTTTCAGTAGCGGGAGTAGGGAGCTGTTTTTT.

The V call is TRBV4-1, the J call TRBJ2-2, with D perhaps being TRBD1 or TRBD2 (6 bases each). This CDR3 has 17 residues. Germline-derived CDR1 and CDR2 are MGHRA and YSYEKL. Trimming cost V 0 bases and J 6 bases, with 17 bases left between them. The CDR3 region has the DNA TGCGCCAGCAGCCAAGAGCCTCTGACAAGGGGGGCCGGGGAGCTGTTTTTT. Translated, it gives CASSQEPLTRGAGELFF.